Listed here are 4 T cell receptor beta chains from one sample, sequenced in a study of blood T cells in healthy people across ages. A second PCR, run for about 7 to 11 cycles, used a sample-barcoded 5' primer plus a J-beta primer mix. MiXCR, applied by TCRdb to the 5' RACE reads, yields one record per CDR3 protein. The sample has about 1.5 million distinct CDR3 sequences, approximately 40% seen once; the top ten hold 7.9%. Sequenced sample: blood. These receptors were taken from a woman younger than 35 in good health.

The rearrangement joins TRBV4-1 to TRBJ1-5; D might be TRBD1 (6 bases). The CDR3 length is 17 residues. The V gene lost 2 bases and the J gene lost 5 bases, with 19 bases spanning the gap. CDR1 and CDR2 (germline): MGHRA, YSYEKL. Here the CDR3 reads CASSQPREQGEDQPQHF. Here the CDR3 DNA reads TGCGCCAGCAGCCAACCGAGGGAACAGGGAGAGGATCAGCCCCAGCATTTT.

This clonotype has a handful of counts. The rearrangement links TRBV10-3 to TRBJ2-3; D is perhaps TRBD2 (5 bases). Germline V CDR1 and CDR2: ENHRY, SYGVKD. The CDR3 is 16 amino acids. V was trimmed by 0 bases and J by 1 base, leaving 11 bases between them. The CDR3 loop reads CAISESGQLGTDTQYF. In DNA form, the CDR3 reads TGTGCCATCAGTGAGTCTGGGCAACTAGGCACAGATACGCAGTATTTT.

In DNA form, the CDR3 reads TGCGCCAGCCAGCCAAGTTTACGCGGGGGGGCCGAGGATACGCAGTATTTT. This codes for CASQPSLRGGAEDTQYF. J is TRBJ2-3 and V is TRBV4-1, with 9 bases identical to TRBD2. In germline, CDR1 is MGHRA, CDR2 YSYEKL. This CDR3 is 17 amino acids long. Trimming took 8 bases from V and 6 from J; bases not matched to a gene: 18.

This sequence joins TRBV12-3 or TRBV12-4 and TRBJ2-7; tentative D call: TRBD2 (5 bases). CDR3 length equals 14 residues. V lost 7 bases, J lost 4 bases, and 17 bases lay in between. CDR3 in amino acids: CASTTEGRMYEQYF. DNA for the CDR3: TGTGCCAGCACTACAGAGGGTCGGATGTACGAGCAGTACTTC.